This T cell receptor beta chain was sequenced for a study of TIL therapy for anti-PD-1-resistant metastatic lung cancer. The time point here: pre-treatment sample, taken before nivolumab and TIL therapy. Sequencing used immunoSEQ v3. The method was immunoSEQ multiplex PCR; TCRdb's version includes in-frame clones alone and lacks a portion of them. The table lists 50,000 to 70,000 clones, about 69% of them singletons. From germline, CDR1 is MNHNS and CDR2 SASEGT. V was clipped by 4 bases and J by 7 bases, with 11 bases between them. The CDR3 consists of 12 residues. The origin of this receptor is a person aged 30 to 80 with non-small cell lung cancer. The chain combines TRBV6-1 with TRBJ2-7; D gene uncertain. Material: blood, obtained at baseline. CDR3 loop: CASSVGPREQYF. The DNA of the CDR3 is TGTGCCAGCAGTGTCGGCCCTCGGGAGCAGTACTTC.